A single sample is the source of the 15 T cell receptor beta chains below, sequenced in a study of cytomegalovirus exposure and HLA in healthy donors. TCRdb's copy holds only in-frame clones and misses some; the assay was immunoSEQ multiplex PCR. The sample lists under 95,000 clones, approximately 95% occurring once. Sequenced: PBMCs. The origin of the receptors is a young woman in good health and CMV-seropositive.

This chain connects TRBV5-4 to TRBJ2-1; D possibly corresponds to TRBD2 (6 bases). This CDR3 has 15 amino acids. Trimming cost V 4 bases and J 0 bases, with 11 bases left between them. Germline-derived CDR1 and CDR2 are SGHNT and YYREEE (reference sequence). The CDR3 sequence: CASSATSNSYNEQFF. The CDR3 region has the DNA TGTGCCAGCAGCGCGACTAGTAACTCCTACAATGAGCAGTTCTTC.

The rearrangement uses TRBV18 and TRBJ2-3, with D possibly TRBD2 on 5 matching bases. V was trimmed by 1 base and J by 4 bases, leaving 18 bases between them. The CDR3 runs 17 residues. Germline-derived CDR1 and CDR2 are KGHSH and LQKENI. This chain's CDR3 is CASSPHPPGVVADTQYF. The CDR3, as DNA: TGTGCCAGCTCACCACATCCCCCCGGGGTAGTTGCAGATACGCAGTATTTT.

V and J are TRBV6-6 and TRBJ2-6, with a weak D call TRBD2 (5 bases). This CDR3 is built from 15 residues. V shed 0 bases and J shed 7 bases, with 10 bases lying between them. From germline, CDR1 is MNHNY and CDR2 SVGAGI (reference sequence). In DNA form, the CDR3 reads TGTGCCAGCAGTTACTCTAGCGATGGAGCCAACGTCCTGACTTTC. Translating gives CASSYSSDGANVLTF.

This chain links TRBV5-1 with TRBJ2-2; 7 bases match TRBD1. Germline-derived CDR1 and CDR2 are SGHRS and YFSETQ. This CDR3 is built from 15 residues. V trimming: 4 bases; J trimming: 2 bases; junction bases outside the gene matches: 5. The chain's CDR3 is CASSTGVRNTGELFF. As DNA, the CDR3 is TGCGCCAGCAGCACAGGGGTTCGAAACACCGGGGAGCTGTTTTTT.

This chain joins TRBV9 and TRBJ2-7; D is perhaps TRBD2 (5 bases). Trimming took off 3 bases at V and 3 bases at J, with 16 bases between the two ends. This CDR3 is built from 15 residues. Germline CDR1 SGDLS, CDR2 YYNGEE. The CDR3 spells CASSATGESNYEQYF. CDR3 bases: TGTGCCAGCAGCGCCACCGGGGAGTCAAACTACGAGCAGTACTTC.

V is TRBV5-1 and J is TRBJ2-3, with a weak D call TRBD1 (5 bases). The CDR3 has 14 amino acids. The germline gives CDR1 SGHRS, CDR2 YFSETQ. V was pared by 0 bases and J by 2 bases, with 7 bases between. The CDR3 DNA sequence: TGCGCCAGCAGCTTGGGACAGAACACAGATACGCAGTATTTT. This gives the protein CASSLGQNTDTQYF.

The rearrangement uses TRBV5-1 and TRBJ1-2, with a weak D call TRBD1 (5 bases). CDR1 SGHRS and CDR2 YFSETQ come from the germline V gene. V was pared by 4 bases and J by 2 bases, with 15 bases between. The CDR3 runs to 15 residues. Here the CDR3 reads CASSLGHRQNYGYTF. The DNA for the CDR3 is TGCGCCAGCAGCCTTGGACACCGCCAGAACTATGGCTACACCTTC. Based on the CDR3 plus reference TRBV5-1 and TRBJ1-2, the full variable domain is KAGVTQTPRYLIKTRGQQVTLSCSPISGHRSVSWYQQTPGQGLQFLFEYFSETQRNKGNFPGRFSGRQFSNSRSEMNVSTLELGDSALYLCASSLGHRQNYGYTFGSGTRLTVV.

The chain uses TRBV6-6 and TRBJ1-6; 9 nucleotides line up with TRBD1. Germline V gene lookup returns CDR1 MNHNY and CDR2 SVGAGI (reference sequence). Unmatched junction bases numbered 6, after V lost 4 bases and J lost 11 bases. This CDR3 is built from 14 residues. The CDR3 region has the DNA TGTGCCAGCAGTTCTAACAGGGGGCGTACACCCCTCCACTTT. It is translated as CASSSNRGRTPLHF.

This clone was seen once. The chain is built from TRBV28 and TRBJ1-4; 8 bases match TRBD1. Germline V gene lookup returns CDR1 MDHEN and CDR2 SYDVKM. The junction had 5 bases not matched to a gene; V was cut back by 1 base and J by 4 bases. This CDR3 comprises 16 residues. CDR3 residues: CASSLFYRGNNEKLFF. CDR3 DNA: TGTGCCAGCAGTTTATTCTACAGGGGGAATAATGAAAAACTGTTTTTT. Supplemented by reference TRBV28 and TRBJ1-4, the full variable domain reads DVKVTQSSRYLVKRTGEKVFLECVQDMDHENMFWYRQDPGLGLRLIYFSYDVKMKEKGDIPEGYSVSREKKERFSLILESASTNQTSMYLCASSLFYRGNNEKLFFGSGTQLSVL.

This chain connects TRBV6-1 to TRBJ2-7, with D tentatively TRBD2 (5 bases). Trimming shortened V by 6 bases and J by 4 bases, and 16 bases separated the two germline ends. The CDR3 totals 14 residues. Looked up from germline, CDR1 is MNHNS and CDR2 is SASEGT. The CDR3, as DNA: TGTGCCAGCAGCGCTAACAGAGGGTATTACGAGCAGTACTTC. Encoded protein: CASSANRGYYEQYF.

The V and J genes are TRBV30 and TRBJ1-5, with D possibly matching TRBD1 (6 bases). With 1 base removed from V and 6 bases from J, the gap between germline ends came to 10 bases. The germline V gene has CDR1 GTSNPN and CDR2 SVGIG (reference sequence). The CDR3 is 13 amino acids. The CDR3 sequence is CAWSGGPGQPQHF. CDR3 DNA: TGTGCCTGGAGTGGGGGGCCGGGTCAGCCCCAGCATTTT.

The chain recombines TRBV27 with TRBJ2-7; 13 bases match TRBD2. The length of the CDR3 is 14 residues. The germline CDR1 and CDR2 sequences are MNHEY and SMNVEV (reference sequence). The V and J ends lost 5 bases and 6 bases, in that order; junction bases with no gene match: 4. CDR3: CASSLRLAGGEQYF. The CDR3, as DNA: TGTGCCAGCAGTCTTCGACTAGCGGGGGGCGAGCAGTACTTC.

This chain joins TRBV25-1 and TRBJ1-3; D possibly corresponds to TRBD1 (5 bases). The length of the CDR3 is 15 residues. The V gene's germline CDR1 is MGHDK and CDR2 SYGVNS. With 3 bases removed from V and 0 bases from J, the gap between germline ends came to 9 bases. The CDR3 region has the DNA TGTGCCAGCAGTGACCCGGGGGGCTCTGGAAACACCATATATTTT. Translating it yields CASSDPGGSGNTIYF.

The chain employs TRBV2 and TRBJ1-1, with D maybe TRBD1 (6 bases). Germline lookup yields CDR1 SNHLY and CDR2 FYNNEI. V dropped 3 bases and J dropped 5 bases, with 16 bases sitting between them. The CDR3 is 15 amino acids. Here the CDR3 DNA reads TGTGCCAGCAGTGACTCCGGGGGGCGCAAAACTGAAGCTTTCTTT. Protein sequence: CASSDSGGRKTEAFF.

The CDR3 region has the DNA TGTGCCAGCAGCTTAGTACCGGGATGGGGAGAGACCCAGTACTTC. This sequence encodes CASSLVPGWGETQYF. This chain joins TRBV7-8 and TRBJ2-5, with D perhaps TRBD2 (5 bases). Germline-derived CDR1 and CDR2 are SGHVS and FQNEAQ. Trimming cost V 1 base and J 4 bases, with 13 bases left between them. The CDR3 sequence is 15 residues long.